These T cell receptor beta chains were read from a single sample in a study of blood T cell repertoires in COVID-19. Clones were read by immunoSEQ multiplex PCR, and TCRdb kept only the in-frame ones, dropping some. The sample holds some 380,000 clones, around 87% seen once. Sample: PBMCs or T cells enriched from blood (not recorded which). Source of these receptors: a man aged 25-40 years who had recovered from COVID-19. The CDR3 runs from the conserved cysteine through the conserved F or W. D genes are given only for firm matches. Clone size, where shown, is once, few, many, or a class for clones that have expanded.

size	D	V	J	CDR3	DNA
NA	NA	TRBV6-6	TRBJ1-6	CASSPNSPGSYNSPLHF	TGTGCCAGCAGTCCCAACAGCCCAGGCTCCTATAATTCACCCCTCCACTTT
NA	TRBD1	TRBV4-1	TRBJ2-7	CASSQDRGRAYEQYF	TGCGCCAGCAGCCAGGACAGGGGCCGGGCCTACGAGCAGTACTTC
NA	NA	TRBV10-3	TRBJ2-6	CAISESRNSGANVLTF	TGTGCCATCAGTGAGTCGCGAAACTCTGGGGCCAACGTCCTGACTTTC
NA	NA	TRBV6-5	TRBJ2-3	CASRLVTDTQYF	TGTGCCAGTAGACTAGTCACAGATACGCAGTATTTT
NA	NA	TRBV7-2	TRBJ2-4	CASSFNRDQYF	TGTGCCAGCAGCTTCAATCGCGATCAGTACTTC
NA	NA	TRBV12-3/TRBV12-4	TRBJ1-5	CASAGAPQPQHF	TGTGCCAGCGCGGGGGCCCCTCAGCCCCAGCATTTT
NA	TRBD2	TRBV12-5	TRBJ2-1	CASAMSGGAFNEQFF	TGTGCTAGTGCTATGAGCGGGGGGGCCTTTAATGAGCAGTTCTTC
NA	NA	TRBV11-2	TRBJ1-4	CASSFEGTTNEKLFF	TGTGCCAGCAGCTTCGAGGGCACTACTAATGAAAAACTGTTTTTT
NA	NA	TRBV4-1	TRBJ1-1	CASSQEVRGSEAFF	TGCGCCAGCAGCCAAGAAGTCAGGGGCTCTGAAGCTTTCTTT
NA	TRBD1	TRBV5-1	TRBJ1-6	CASTPSTGNNSPLHF	TGCGCCAGCACCCCGTCGACAGGGAACAATTCACCCCTCCACTTT
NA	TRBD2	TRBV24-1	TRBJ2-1	CATSDPGTMDEQFF	TGTGCCACCAGTGATCCAGGGACTATGGATGAGCAGTTCTTC
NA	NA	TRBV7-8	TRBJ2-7	CASSLEGRHEQYF	TGTGCCAGCAGCTTAGAGGGGCGACACGAGCAGTACTTC
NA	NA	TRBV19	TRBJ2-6	CASSNALGGEVFGANVLTF	TGTGCCAGTAGTAACGCCCTCGGGGGAGAGGTCTTTGGGGCCAACGTCCTGACTTTC
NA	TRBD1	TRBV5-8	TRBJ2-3	CASSLRTGNTDTQYF	TGTGCCAGCAGCCTGCGGACAGGGAACACAGATACGCAGTATTTT
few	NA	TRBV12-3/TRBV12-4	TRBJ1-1	CASSSQGTEAFF	TGTGCCAGCAGTTCCCAGGGGACTGAAGCTTTCTTT
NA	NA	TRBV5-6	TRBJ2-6	CASSLTRTAGANVLTF	TGTGCCAGCAGCTTGACCAGGACAGCTGGGGCCAACGTCCTGACTTTC
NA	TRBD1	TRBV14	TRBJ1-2	CASSQMTGGLGYTF	TGTGCCAGCAGCCAGATGACAGGGGGCCTTGGCTACACCTTC
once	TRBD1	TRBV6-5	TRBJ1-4	CASSYSGTGRSGLFF	TGTGCCAGCAGTTACTCCGGGACAGGGAGATCAGGACTGTTTTTT
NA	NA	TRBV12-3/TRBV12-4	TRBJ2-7	CASSFRGVQYF	TGTGCCAGCAGTTTCAGGGGAGTGCAGTACTTC
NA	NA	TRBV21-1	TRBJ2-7	CASSKAGSGQVKEQYF	TGTGCCAGCAGCAAAGCAGGTTCGGGACAGGTAAAAGAGCAGTACTTC
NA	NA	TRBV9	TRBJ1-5	CASSVDRQPINQPQHF	TGTGCCAGCAGCGTAGATCGTCAACCTATCAATCAGCCCCAGCATTTT
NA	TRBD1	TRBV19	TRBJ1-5	CASIGSDRGYQPQHF	TGTGCCAGTATCGGATCGGACAGGGGATATCAGCCCCAGCATTTT
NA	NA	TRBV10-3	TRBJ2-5	CAISGSLETQYF	TGTGCCATCAGTGGGAGTCTGGAGACCCAGTACTTC
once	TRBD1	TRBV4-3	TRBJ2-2	CASSQDLGTANTGELFF	TGCGCCAGCAGCCAAGATCTGGGGACAGCGAACACCGGGGAGCTGTTTTTT
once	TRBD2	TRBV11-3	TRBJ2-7	CASSPGGTTAYEQYF	TGTGCCAGCAGCCCGGGGGGGACTACCGCCTACGAGCAGTACTTC
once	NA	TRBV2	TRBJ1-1	CASSQQGNTEAFF	TGTGCCAGCAGTCAACAGGGAAACACTGAAGCTTTCTTT
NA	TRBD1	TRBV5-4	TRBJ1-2	CASSSGGQDEYGYTF	TGTGCCAGCAGCTCCGGAGGACAGGACGAGTATGGCTACACCTTC
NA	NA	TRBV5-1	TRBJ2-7	CASSLGQGEQYF	TGCGCCAGCAGCTTGGGCCAGGGAGAGCAGTACTTC
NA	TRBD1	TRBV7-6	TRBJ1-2	CASSSRQGSFYGYTF	TGTGCCAGCAGCTCTCGACAGGGATCCTTCTATGGCTACACCTTC
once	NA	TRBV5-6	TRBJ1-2	CASSLAQNSGGYTF	TGTGCCAGCAGCTTGGCTCAGAATTCGGGTGGCTACACCTTC
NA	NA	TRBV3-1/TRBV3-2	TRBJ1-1	CASSQGGQREAFF	TGTGCCAGCAGCCAAGGAGGCCAACGGGAAGCTTTCTTT
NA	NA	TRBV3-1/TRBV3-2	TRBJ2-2	CASSQVSSGELFF	TGTGCCAGCAGCCAAGTATCCTCCGGGGAGCTGTTTTTT
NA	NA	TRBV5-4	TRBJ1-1	CASSLVTGSGYDTEAFF	TGTGCCAGCAGCTTGGTCACAGGGAGCGGATACGACACTGAAGCTTTCTTT
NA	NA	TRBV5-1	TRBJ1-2	CASSFSSGNYDGYTF	TGCGCCAGCAGCTTCTCTTCGGGAAACTATGATGGCTACACCTTC
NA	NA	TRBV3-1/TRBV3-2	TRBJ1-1	CASSLLTRVAEAFF	TGTGCCAGCAGCCTCCTAACTAGGGTTGCTGAAGCTTTCTTT
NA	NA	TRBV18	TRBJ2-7	CASSPTGNPYEQYF	TGTGCCAGCTCACCTACAGGGAACCCCTACGAGCAGTACTTC
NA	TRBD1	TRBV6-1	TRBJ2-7	CASSGQGLNRGPYEQYF	TGTGCCAGCAGTGGACAGGGGTTAAATAGGGGGCCATACGAGCAGTACTTC
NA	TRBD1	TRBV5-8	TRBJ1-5	CASSRSGTVNQPQHF	TGTGCCAGCAGCCGCTCGGGGACAGTAAATCAGCCCCAGCATTTT
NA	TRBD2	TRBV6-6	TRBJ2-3	CASSEGLAVTDTQYF	TGTGCCAGCAGTGAGGGACTAGCTGTCACAGATACGCAGTATTTT
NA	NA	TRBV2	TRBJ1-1	CASSDPTGNTEAFF	TGTGCCAGCAGCGACCCGACAGGGAACACTGAAGCTTTCTTT
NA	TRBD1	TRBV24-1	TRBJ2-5	CATSIGTGGLETQYF	TGTGCCACCTCGATTGGGACAGGGGGCTTGGAGACCCAGTACTTC
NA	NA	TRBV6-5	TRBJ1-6	CASRRANSPLHF	TGTGCCAGCAGGCGGGCCAATTCACCCCTCCACTTT
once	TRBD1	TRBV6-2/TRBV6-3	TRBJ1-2	CASSYPGGYGYTF	TGTGCCAGCAGTTACCCAGGGGGCTATGGCTACACCTTC
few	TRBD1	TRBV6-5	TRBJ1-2	CASGQVGFYGYTF	TGTGCCAGCGGACAGGTCGGTTTCTATGGCTACACCTTC
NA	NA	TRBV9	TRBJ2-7	CASSANYGLLYF	TGTGCCAGCAGCGCTAATTACGGACTCTTGTACTTC
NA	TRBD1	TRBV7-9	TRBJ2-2	CASSLLTGTTGELFF	TGTGCCAGCAGCTTGTTGACAGGGACGACCGGGGAGCTGTTTTTT
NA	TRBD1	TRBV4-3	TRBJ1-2	CASSQDTRGRSYGYTF	TGCGCCAGCAGCCAAGATACCAGGGGGCGCAGCTATGGCTACACCTTC
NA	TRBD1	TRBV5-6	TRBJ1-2	CASSSGTGFLGYTF	TGTGCCAGCAGCTCCGGGACAGGGTTTTTGGGCTACACCTTC